This T cell receptor beta chain came from a study of blood T cell repertoires in COVID-19. Study-level background: COVID-19 samples collected from the United States, Italy and Spain covered acute and convalescent phases. T cells, B-cell-depleted T cells, or PBMCs supplied cDNA or gDNA.

The CDR3 totals 18 residues. Germline CDR1 is SGHVS and CDR2 is FQNEAQ. With V trimmed by 0 bases and J by 2 bases, 8 bases remained unmatched. The repertoire was sequenced with immunoSEQ multiplex PCR; TCRdb's copy has only in-frame clones and lacks some. This table holds roughly 80,000 clones, 65% to 85% found once. This chain links TRBV7-8 with TRBJ2-3; TRBD2 aligns across 10 bases. Material: peripheral blood. The sequence derives from a man aged 50-59 years with acute or convalescent COVID-19. CDR3 sequence (DNA): TGTGCCAGCAGCTTAGCCCGGCTAGCGGGAGAAAACACAGATACGCAGTATTTT. Translated: CASSLARLAGENTDTQYF.